A single T cell receptor (beta chain) is shown here with its context. What it binds is unknown. This CDR3 has 13 amino acids. Losses at the gene ends were 6 bases for V and 8 bases for J; bases not matched to a gene: 9. Libraries were prepared by immunoSEQ multiplex PCR; TCRdb keeps only in-frame clonotypes and omits some of them. The table has 120,000 or so clones, 80% to 90% seen once. The data were taken from a study of T cell responses to AZD1222 COVID-19 vaccine. Samples with a second dose at about 4 or about 12 weeks were pooled together. Study-wide findings and caveats: Regions 160-218 and 743-854 held dominance among vaccine-associated CD4 TCRs, which spanned spike. Donors skewed white British and female; clonal diversity was possibly underestimated. Two AZD1222 administrations were followed by greater Spike-specific TCR breadth and depth.

The starting material was peripheral blood, obtained 28 days after the second AZD1222 dose. The chain carries TRBV12-3 or TRBV12-4 and TRBJ1-2, with 7 bases identical to TRBD1. This sequence was found in an adult who received the AZD1222 COVID-19 vaccine. The CDR3 DNA follows: TGTGCCAGCAGCCCACAGGGGTTGGAGGGCTACACCTTC. Translating it yields CASSPQGLEGYTF.